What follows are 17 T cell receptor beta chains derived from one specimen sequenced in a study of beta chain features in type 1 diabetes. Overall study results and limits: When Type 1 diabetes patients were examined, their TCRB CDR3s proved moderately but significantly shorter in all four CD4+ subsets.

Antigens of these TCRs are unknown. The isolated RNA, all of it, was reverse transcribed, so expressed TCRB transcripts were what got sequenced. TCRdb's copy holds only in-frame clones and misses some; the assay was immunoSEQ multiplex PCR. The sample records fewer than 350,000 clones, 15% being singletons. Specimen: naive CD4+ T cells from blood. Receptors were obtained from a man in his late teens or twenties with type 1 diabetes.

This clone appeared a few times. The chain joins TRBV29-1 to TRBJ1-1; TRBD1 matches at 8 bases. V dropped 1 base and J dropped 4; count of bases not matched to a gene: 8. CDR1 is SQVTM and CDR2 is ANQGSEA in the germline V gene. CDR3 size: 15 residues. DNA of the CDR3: TGCAGCGTTGAAGTCCTGGACAGGGCAAGCACTGAAGCTTTCTTT. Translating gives CSVEVLDRASTEAFF. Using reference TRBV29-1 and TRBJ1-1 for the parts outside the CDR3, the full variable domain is SAVISQKPSRDICQRGTSLTIQCQVDSQVTMMFWYRQQPGQSLTLIATANQGSEATYESGFVIDKFPISRPNLTFSTLTVSNMSPEDSSIYLCSVEVLDRASTEAFFGQGTRLTVV.

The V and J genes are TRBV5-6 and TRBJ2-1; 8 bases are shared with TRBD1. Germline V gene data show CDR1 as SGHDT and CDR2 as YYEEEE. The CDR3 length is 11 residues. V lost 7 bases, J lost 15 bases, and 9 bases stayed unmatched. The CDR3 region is CASVRQGPWFF. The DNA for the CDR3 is TGTGCCAGCGTTCGACAGGGGCCGTGGTTCTTC.

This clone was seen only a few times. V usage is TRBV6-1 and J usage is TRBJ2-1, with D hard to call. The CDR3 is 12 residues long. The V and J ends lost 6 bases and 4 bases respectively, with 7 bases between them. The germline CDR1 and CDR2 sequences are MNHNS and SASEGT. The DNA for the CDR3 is TGTGCCAGCAGATACATTTACAATGAGCAGTTCTTC. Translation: CASRYIYNEQFF.

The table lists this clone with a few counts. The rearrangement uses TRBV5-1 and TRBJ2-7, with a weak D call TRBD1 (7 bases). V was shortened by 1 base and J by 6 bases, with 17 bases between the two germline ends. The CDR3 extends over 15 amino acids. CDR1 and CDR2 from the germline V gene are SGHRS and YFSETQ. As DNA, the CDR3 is TGCGCCAGCAGCTTGTCCTTCAGTCAGGGGGGCGAGCAGTACTTC. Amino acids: CASSLSFSQGGEQYF.

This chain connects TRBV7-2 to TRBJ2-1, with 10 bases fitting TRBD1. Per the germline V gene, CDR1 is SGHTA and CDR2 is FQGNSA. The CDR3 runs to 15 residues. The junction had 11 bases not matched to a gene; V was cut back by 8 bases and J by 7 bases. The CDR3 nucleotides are TGTGCCAGCTTAAGGGACAGGGGTAGTTTGAATGAGCAGTTCTTC. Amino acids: CASLRDRGSLNEQFF.

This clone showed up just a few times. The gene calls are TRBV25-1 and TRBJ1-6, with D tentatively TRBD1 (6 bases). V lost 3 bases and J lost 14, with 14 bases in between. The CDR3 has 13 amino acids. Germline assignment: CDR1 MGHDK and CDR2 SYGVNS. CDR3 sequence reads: CASSESGRGTLHF. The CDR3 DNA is TGTGCCAGCAGTGAGTCGGGCAGGGGCACCCTCCACTTT. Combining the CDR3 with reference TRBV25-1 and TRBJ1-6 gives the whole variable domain EADIYQTPRYLVIGTGKKITLECSQTMGHDKMYWYQQDPGMELHLIHYSYGVNSTEKGDLSSESTVSRIRTEHFPLTLESARPSHTSQYLCASSESGRGTLHFGNGTRLTVT.

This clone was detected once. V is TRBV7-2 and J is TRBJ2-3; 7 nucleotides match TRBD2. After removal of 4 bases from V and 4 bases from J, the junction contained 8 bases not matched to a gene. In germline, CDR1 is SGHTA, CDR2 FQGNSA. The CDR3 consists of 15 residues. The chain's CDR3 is CASSSKTGGADTQYF. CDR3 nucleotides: TGTGCCAGCAGCTCCAAAACTGGGGGGGCAGATACGCAGTATTTT. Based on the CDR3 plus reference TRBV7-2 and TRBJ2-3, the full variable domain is GAGVSQSPSNKVTEKGKDVELRCDPISGHTALYWYRQSLGQGLEFLIYFQGNSAPDKSGLPSDRFSAERTGGSVSTLTIQRTQQEDSAVYLCASSSKTGGADTQYFGPGTRLTVL.

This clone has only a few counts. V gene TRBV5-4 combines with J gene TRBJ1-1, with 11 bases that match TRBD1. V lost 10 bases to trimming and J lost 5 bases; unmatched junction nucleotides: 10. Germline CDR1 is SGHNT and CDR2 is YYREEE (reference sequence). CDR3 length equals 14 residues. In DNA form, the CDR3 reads TGTGCCTACTTCATCGGGACAGGGGGAACTGAAGCTTTCTTT. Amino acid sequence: CAYFIGTGGTEAFF.

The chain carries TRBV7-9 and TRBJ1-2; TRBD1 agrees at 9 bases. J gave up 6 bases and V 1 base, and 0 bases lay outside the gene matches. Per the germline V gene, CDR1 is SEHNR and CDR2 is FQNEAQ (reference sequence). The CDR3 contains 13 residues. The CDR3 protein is CASSLDRGHGYTF. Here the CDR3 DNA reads TGTGCCAGCAGCTTAGACAGGGGGCATGGCTACACCTTC.

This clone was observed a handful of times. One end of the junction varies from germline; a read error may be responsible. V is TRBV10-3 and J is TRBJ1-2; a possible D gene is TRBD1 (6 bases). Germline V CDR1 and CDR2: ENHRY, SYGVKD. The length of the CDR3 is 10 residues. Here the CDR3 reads CAITPTGPPF. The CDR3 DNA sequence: TGTGCCATCACTCCGACAGGTCCCCCCTTC.

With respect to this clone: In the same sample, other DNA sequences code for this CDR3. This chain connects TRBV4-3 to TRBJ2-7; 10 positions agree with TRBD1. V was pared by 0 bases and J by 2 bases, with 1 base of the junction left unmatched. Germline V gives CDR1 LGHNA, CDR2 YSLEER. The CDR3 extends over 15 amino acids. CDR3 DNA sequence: TGCGCCAGCAGCCAAGAGGGACAGGGGACCTACGAGCAGTACTTC. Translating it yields CASSQEGQGTYEQYF.

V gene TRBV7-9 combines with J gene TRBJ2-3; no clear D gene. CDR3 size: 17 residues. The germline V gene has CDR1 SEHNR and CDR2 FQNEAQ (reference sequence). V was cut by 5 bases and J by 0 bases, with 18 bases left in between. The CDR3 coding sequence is TGTGCCAGCAGCCCTCGACTCTTCTCCGTTAGCACAGATACGCAGTATTTT. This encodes CASSPRLFSVSTDTQYF.

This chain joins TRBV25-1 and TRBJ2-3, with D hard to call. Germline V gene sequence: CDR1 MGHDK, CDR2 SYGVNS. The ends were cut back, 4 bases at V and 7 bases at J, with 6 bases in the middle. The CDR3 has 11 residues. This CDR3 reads CASSVLYTQYF. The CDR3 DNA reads TGTGCCAGCAGTGTTTTATATACGCAGTATTTT.

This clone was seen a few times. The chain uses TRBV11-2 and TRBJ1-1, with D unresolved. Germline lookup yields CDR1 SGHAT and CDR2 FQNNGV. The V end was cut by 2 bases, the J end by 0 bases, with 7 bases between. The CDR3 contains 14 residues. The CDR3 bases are TGTGCCAGCAGCTTATTAGTCCTGAACACTGAAGCTTTCTTT. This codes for CASSLLVLNTEAFF.

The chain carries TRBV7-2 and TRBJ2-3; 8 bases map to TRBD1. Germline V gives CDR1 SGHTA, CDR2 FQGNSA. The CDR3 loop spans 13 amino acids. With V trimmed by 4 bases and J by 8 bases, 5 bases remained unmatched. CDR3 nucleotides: TGTGCCAGCAGCTCCCAGGGGGCGGCTACGCAGTATTTT. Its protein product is CASSSQGAATQYF.

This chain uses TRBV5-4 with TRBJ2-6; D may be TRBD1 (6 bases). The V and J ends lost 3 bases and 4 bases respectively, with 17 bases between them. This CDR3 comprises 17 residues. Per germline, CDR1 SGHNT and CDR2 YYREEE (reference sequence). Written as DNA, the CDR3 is TGTGCCAGCAGCTCGCACAAAACAGGGACCGGGGCCAACGTCCTGACTTTC. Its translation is CASSSHKTGTGANVLTF.

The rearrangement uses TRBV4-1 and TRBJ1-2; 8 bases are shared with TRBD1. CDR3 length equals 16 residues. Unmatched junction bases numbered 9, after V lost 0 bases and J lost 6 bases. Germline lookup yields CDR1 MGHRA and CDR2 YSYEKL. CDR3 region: CASSQDPGTGGNGYTF. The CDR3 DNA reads TGCGCCAGCAGCCAAGACCCTGGGACAGGCGGGAATGGCTACACCTTC.